This TCR beta chain was found in a study of shared clonotypes between healthy human individuals. Points from the study as a whole: For sorted subsets, rarefaction showed incomplete sequencing despite large depth. With a handful of donors compared, 4% to 5% of naive CD4 clonotypes were shared.

The V gene's germline CDR1 is LGHNA and CDR2 YNFKEQ. The ends were cut back, 8 bases at V and 5 bases at J, with 15 bases in the middle. The CDR3 totals 13 residues. Here immunoSEQ multiplex PCR was the method, and the copy in TCRdb shows in-frame clones only, minus some. The sample records a few million clones, approximately 93% being singletons. The authors divided CD4+ cells into CD45RA+ naive and CD45RA-negative memory subsets. In its sample, this clone was seen once. Its antigen is unknown. This sequence joins TRBV4-2 and TRBJ1-1; D uncertain. This clonotype was obtained from a man between 18 and 29 years old in good health. Some clones in this sample may be carry-over from other donors' samples. Input material: naive CD4+ T cells from PBMCs. Indicated subset: CD45RA+ positively selected. CDR3 in DNA: TGTGCCAGCGGGAGGATCAGAGGTACTGAAGCTTTCTTT. Amino acid sequence: CASGRIRGTEAFF.